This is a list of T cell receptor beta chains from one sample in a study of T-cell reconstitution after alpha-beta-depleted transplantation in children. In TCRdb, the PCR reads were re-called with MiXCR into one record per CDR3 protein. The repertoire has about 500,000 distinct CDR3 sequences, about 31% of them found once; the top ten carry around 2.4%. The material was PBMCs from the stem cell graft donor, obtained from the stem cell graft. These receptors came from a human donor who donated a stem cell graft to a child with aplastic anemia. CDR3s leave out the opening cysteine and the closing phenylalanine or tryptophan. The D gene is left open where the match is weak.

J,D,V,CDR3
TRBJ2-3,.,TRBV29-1,SAKWGESTDTQY
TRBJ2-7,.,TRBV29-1,SVGASSYEQY
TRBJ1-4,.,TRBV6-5,ASSYSQGQKPINEKLF
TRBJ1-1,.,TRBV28,ASRTPGVNTEAF
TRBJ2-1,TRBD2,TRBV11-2,ASSFGLAGRAMDEQF
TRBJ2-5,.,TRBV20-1,SARRGGQETQY
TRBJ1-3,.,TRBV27,ASSSTPNPGNTIY
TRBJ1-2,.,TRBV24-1,ATSPDGTNGYT
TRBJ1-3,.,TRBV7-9,ASSGGRPGSGNTIY
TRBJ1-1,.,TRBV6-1,ASQVGWTEAF
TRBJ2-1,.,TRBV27,ASRDGRTPRYEQF
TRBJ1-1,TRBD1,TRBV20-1,SASTGVGFGTEAF
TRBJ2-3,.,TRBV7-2,ASSNTGIGTDTQY
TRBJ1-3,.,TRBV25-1,ASSELHSSGNTIY
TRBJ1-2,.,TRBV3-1,ASSQRDGYT
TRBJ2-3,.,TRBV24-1,ATSDPSGLHSSTDTQY
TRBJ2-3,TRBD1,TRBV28,ASSRQGTHTDTQY
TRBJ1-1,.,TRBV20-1,SARDPGMNTEAF
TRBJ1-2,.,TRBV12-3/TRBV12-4,AITGPGTRNYGYT
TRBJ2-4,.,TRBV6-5,ASSYSTNLAKNIQY
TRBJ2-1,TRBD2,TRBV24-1,ATSDPGLAGEASEQF
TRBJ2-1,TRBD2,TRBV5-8,ASTPTSGGYNEQF
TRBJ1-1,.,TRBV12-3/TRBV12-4,ASSPDIPNTEAF
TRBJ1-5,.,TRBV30,AWSGTLMGGSNQPQH
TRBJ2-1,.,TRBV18,ASSPQEGRKF
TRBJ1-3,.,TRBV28,ASSLEQGSGNTIY
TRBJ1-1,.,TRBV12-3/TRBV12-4,ASSLRLGPNTEAF
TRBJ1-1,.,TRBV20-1,SARDRGVGRGNTEAF
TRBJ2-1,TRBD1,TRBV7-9,ASSMPDRGIGEQF